The entry below gives a single T cell receptor beta chain sequence along with its context. Its cognate antigen is unknown. The V gene end was trimmed by 6 bases and the J gene end by 0 bases; junction bases not matched to a gene: 3. The V gene's germline CDR1 is MDHEN and CDR2 SYDVKM. CDR3 length equals 15 residues. Sequenced by immunoSEQ multiplex PCR; TCRdb stores in-frame clones only, minus some. The sample holds about 14,000 clones; roughly 91% are singletons and the top ten take around 9.3%. This sample stems from a study of monozygotic twins with cystic fibrosis. At the level of the study: Libraries were built from around 2.8 micrograms of fragmented DNA using about 16 PCR cycles. Findings and limits, study-wide: Median Simpson clonality of 0.0095 suggested naive T cells predominated. Nucleotide-identical clonotype sharing was significantly higher within monozygotic CF twin pairs than between unrelated CF individuals.

The receptor's source is a girl aged 2 to 9 with cystic fibrosis. The gene calls are TRBV28 and TRBJ1-5, with 9 bases fitting TRBD1. Sequencing was done on a sample of blood. For the CDR3, the DNA is TGTGCCAGCAGATCGGACAGGGGTAGCAATCAGCCCCAGCATTTT. Translating gives CASRSDRGSNQPQHF.